The 7 T cell receptor beta chains below all came from one sample that was sequenced in a study of blood T cell repertoires in COVID-19. Generated by immunoSEQ multiplex PCR, the TCRdb table keeps only in-frame clones and is missing some. Of about 250,000 clones in the sample, about 89% were seen once. Sequencing was performed on peripheral blood. Receptor source: a woman aged 55-69 years who had recovered from COVID-19.

This chain connects TRBV12-5 to TRBJ2-1; 7 nucleotides align to TRBD1. There are 15 residues in the CDR3. The V segment lost 7 bases and the J segment 8 bases; nucleotides outside the gene matches: 14. Germline CDR1 reads LGHNT; CDR2 reads FRNRAP. The CDR3 DNA follows: TGTGCTAGTGCCCCCCCGACAGGGTTCGTACATGAGCAGTTCTTC. Translation: CASAPPTGFVHEQFF. Looking up the rest from reference TRBV12-5 and TRBJ2-1 gives the full variable domain: DARVTQTPRHKVTEMGQEVTMRCQPILGHNTVFWYRQTMMQGLELLAYFRNRAPLDDSGMPKDRFSAEMPDATLATLKIQPSEPRDSAVYFCASAPPTGFVHEQFFGPGTRLTVL.

The chain employs TRBV4-2 and TRBJ2-5; 9 bases are shared with TRBD2. CDR1 and CDR2 from the germline V gene are LGHNA and YNFKEQ. V lost 1 base, J lost 7 bases, and 7 bases stayed unmatched. CDR3 length: 15 residues. This CDR3 is CASSQGAGGTVTQYF. DNA for the CDR3: TGTGCCAGCAGCCAAGGAGCGGGGGGAACTGTGACCCAGTACTTC.

V is TRBV9 and J is TRBJ2-5, with 16 bases that match TRBD2. Germline assignment: CDR1 SGDLS and CDR2 YYNGEE. Germline trimming cut 4 bases from V and 5 bases from J; bases unmatched to any gene: 8. The length of the CDR3 is 17 residues. Written as DNA, the CDR3 is TGTGCCAGCAGCAAAGGGACTAGCGGGGGGGCCGCGGAGACCCAGTACTTC. It codes for CASSKGTSGGAAETQYF.

The rearrangement links TRBV2 to TRBJ1-2; perhaps TRBD1 as D (5 bases). Trimming took 1 base from V and 7 from J, leaving 16 bases between them. Looked up from germline, CDR1 is SNHLY and CDR2 is FYNNEI. CDR3 length: 15 residues. The DNA of the CDR3 is TGTGCCAGCAGTGAAGATATAGGGGCGGTATTTGGCTACACCTTC. It specifies CASSEDIGAVFGYTF.

Only a few counts were recorded for this clone. This CDR3 is CAISARQGHEKLFF. The CDR3 DNA follows: TGTGCCATCAGTGCTAGGCAGGGGCATGAAAAACTGTTTTTT. The chain combines TRBV10-3 with TRBJ1-4, with D possibly TRBD1 on 6 matching bases. Germline assignment: CDR1 ENHRY and CDR2 SYGVKD. V was pared by 4 bases and J by 6 bases, with 12 bases between. The CDR3 spans 14 residues.

This clone came up once. This chain joins TRBV6-5 and TRBJ1-6; a possible D gene is TRBD1 (6 bases). V lost 0 bases and J 8 bases, leaving 11 bases between the germline ends. The germline V gene encodes CDR1 MNHEY and CDR2 SVGAGI. The CDR3 has 15 residues. The CDR3 loop is CASSYSGRGDSPLHF. The CDR3 DNA is TGTGCCAGCAGTTACTCGGGGAGGGGGGATTCACCCCTCCACTTT.

The V call is TRBV5-6, the J call TRBJ2-7; TRBD1 matches 7 bases. The length of the CDR3 is 14 residues. Trimming removed 4 bases from V and 1 base from J; junction bases left unmatched: 5. The germline CDR1 and CDR2 sequences are SGHDT and YYEEEE. CDR3 DNA sequence: TGTGCCAGCAGCCCGACAGGGAATTCCTACGAGCAGTACTTC. It translates to CASSPTGNSYEQYF. Using reference TRBV5-6 and TRBJ2-7 for the parts outside the CDR3, the full variable domain is DAGVTQSPTHLIKTRGQQVTLRCSPKSGHDTVSWYQQALGQGPQFIFQYYEEEERQRGNFPDRFSGHQFPNYSSELNVNALLLGDSALYLCASSPTGNSYEQYFGPGTRLTVT.